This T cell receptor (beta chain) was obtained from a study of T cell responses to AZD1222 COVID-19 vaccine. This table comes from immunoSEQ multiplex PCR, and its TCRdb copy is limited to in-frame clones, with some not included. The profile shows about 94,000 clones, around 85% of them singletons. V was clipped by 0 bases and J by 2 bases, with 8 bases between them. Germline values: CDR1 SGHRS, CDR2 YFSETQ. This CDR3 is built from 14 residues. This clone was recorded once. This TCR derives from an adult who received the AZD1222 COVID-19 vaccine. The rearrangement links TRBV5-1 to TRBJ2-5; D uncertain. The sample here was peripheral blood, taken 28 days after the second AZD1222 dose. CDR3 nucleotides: TGCGCCAGCAGCTTGGCCCCTGAGCAAGAGACCCAGTACTTC. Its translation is CASSLAPEQETQYF.